This T cell receptor beta chain was found in a study of shared clonotypes between healthy human individuals. In the study's own analysis: ImmunoSEQ only sent back junction sequences with no quality scores, so filtering was done differently. Profiled with immunoSEQ multiplex PCR; TCRdb holds only in-frame clones, not every one. V, J and clone size are those of that table, while D and trimming were read from the DNA. This table has about 2 million clones, about 95% appearing once. CD45RO-negative cells were positively selected for CCR7, leaving out terminally differentiated effector memory CD45RA+ cells. Nashville, Tennessee was home to all donors, each a Caucasian adult. Germline V lookup: CDR1 KGHSH, CDR2 LQKENI. Trimming removed 6 bases from V and 8 bases from J, with 11 bases in between. The CDR3 totals 12 residues.

The clonotype comes from a young man in good health. The rearrangement uses TRBV18 and TRBJ2-1, with D unresolved. The source material was naive CD8+ T cells sorted from blood. The CDR3 spells CASSPQGHEQFF. Written as DNA, the CDR3 is TGTGCCAGCTCGCCCCAAGGGCATGAGCAGTTCTTC.